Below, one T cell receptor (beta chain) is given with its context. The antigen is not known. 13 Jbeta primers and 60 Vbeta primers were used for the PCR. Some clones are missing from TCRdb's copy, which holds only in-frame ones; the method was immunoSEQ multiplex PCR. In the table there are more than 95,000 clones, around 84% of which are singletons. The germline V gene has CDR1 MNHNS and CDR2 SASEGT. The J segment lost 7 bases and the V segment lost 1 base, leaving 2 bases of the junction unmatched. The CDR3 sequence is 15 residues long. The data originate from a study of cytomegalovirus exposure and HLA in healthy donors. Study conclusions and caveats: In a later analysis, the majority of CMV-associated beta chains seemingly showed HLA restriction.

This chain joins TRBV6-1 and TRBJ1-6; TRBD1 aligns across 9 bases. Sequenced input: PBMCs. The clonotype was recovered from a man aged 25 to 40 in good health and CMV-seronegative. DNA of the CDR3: TGTGCCAGCAGTGAAGTTGGGACAGGGAATTCACCCCTCCACTTT. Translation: CASSEVGTGNSPLHF.